This T cell receptor (beta chain) appears in the sequencing data of a study of blood T cell repertoires in COVID-19. About the research overall: Researchers got acute and convalescent COVID-19 samples from the United States, Italy and Spain. In each case, the material was cDNA or gDNA derived from T cells, B-cell-depleted T cells, or PBMCs.

The CDR3 has 17 amino acids. Per the germline V gene, CDR1 is LNHNV and CDR2 is YYDKDF (reference sequence). V was pared by 1 base and J by 0 bases, with 5 bases of the junction left unmatched. As handled by the study authors: Reference gene primer amplification yielded estimated nucleated cell counts. Sequencing was performed with immunoSEQ multiplex PCR; in TCRdb, only in-frame clones are kept and a portion is missing. V and J calls and clone size are those listed in that table; D and trimming were worked out from the DNA. The sample has about 80,000 clones; roughly 80% are singletons. The specimen sequenced was peripheral blood. The rearrangement uses TRBV15 and TRBJ2-1; 8 bases agree with TRBD2. This clonotype was sampled from an older woman with acute or convalescent COVID-19. CDR3 in amino acids: CATSRGHAGGSYNEQFF. As DNA, the CDR3 is TGTGCCACCAGCAGAGGACATGCGGGAGGCTCCTACAATGAGCAGTTCTTC.